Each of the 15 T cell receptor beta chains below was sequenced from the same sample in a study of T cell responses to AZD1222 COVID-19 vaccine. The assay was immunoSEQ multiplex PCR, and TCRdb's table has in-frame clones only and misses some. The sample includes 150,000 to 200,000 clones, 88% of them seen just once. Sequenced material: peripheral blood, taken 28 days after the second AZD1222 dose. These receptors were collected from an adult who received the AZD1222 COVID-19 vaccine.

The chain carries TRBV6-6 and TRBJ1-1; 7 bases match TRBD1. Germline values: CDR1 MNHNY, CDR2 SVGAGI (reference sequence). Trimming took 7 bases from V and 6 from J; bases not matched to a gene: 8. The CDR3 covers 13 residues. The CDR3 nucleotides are TGTGCCAGCACTGGACAGGCAGAAGCTGAAGCTTTCTTT. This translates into CASTGQAEAEAFF.

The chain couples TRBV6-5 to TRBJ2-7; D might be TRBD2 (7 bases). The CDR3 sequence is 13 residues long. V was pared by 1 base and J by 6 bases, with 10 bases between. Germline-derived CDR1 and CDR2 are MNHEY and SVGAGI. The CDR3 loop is CASSYWRGGEQYF. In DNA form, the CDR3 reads TGTGCCAGCAGTTACTGGAGGGGGGGCGAGCAGTACTTC.

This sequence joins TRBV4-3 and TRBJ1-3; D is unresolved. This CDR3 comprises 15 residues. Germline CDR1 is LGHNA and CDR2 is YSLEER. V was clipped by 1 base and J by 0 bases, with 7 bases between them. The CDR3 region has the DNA TGCGCCAGCAGCCAAGCGGAGACCTCTGGAAACACCATATATTTT. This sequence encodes CASSQAETSGNTIYF.

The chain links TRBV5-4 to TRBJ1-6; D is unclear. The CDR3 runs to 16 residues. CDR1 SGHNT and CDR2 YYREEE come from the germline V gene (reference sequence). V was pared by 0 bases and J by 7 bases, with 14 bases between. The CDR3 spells CASSLGRPGENSPLHF. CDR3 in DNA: TGTGCCAGCAGCTTGGGGCGGCCCGGGGAGAATTCACCCCTCCACTTT.

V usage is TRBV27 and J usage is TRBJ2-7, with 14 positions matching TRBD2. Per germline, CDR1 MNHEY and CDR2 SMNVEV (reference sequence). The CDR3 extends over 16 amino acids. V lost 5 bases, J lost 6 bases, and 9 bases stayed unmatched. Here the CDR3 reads CASSPLGLAGVSEQYF. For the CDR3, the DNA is TGTGCCAGCAGTCCACTGGGACTAGCGGGAGTCTCCGAGCAGTACTTC.

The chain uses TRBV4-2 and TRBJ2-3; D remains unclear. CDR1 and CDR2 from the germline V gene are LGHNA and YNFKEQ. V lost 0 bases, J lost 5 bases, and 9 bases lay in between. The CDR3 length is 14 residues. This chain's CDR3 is CASSQERVGDTQYF. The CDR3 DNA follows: TGTGCCAGCAGCCAAGAGCGTGTTGGAGATACGCAGTATTTT.

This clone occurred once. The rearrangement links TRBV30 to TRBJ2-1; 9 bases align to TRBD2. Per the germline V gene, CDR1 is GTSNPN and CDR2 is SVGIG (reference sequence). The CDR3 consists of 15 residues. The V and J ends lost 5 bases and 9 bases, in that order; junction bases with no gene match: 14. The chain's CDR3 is CAWDSGSRRRGEQFF. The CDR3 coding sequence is TGTGCCTGGGATAGCGGGAGTCGGAGAAGAGGTGAGCAGTTCTTC. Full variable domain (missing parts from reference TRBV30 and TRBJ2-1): SQTIHQWPATLVQPVGSPLSLECTVEGTSNPNLYWYRQAAGRGLQLLFYSVGIGQISSEVPQNLSASRPQDRQFILSSKKLLLSDSGFYLCAWDSGSRRRGEQFFGPGTRLTVL.

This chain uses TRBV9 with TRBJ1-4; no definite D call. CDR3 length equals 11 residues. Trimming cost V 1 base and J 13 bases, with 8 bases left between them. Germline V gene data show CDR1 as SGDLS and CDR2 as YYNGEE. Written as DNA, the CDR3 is TGTGCCAGCAGCGTACTGGACTCACTGTTTTTT. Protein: CASSVLDSLFF.

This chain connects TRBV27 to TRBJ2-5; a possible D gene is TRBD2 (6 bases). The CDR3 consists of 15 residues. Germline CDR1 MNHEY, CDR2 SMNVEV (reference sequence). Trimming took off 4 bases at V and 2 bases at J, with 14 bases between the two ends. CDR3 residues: CASSSWGVGQETQYF. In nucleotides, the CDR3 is TGTGCCAGCAGTTCCTGGGGGGTAGGGCAAGAGACCCAGTACTTC.

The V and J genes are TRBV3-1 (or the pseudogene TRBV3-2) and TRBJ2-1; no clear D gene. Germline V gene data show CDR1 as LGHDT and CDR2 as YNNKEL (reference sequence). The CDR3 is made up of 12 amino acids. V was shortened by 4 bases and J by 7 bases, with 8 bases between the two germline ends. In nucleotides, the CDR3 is TGTGCCAGCAGCCCTCGGGTGAATGAGCAGTTCTTC. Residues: CASSPRVNEQFF.

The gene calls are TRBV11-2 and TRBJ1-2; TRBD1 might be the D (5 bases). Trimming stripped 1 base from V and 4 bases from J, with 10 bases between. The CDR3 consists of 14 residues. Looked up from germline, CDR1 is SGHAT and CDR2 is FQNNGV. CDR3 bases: TGTGCCAGCAGCTTAGGGGGCCCTTCCTATGGCTACACCTTC. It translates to CASSLGGPSYGYTF.

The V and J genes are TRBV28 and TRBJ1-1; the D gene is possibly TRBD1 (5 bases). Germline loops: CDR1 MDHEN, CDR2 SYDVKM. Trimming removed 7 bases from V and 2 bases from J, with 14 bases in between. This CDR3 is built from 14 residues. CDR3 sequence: CASTVNRFNTEAFF. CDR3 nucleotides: TGTGCCAGCACCGTGAACAGGTTCAACACTGAAGCTTTCTTT.

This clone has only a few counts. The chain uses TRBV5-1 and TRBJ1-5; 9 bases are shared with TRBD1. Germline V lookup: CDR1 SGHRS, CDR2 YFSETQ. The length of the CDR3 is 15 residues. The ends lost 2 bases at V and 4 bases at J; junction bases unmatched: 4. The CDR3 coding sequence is TGCGCCAGCAGCTTCAGGACAGGGGATAATCAGCCCCAGCATTTT. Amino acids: CASSFRTGDNQPQHF. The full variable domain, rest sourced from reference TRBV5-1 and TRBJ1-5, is KAGVTQTPRYLIKTRGQQVTLSCSPISGHRSVSWYQQTPGQGLQFLFEYFSETQRNKGNFPGRFSGRQFSNSRSEMNVSTLELGDSALYLCASSFRTGDNQPQHFGDGTRLSIL.

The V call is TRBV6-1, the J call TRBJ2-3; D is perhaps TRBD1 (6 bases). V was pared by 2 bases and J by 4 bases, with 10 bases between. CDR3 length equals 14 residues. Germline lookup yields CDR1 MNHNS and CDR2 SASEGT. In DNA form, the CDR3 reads TGTGCCAGCAGTGAATCTCACAGGGCAGATACGCAGTATTTT. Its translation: CASSESHRADTQYF.

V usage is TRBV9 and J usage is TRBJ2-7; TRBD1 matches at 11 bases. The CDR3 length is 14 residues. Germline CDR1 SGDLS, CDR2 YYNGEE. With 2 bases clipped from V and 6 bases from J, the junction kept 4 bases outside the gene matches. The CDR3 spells CASSVAGTGGEQYF. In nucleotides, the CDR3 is TGTGCCAGCAGCGTCGCCGGGACAGGGGGCGAGCAGTACTTC.